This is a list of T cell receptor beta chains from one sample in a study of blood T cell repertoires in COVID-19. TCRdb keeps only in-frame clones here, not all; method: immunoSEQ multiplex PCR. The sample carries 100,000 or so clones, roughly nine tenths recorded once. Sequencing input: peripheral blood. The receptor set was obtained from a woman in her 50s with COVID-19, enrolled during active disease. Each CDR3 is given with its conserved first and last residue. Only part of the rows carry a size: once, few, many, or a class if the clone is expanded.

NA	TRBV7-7	CASSQDRVGVTQYF
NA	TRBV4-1	CASSQGGQGYYEQYF
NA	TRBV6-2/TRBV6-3	CASSWQGSSIYTF
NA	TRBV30	CAWTGLDPGRDTGELFF
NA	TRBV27	CASIERGNTGELFF
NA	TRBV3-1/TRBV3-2	CASSQVTGYGEKLFF
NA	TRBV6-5	CASRGRGDVNEQFF
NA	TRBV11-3	CASSLDREVTGELFF
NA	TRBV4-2	CASSQDLRGWAYNEQFF
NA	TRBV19	CASSIATGYLDYNEQFF
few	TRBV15	CATSRDLGFGGETQYF
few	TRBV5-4	CASSLDSLQGKLFF
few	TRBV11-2	CASSQGQGNTEAFF
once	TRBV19	CASTIQIAGGAGELFF
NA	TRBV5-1	CASSLRGGTGELFF
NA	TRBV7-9	CASSSGFAEAFF
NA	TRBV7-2	CASSLTRTNTGELFF
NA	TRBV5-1	CASSLTDNEQFF
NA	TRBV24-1	CATRIGTDNEKLFF
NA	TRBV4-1	CASSQEGGVGNQPQHF
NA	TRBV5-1	CASSRNGGSGEQYF
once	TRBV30	CAWLGQAAYGYTF